What follows is one TCR beta chain and its context. The sample belongs to a study of CD8+CD57+ T cells in acquired aplastic anemia. The TCR beta profiling, which covered VDJ combination and CDR3 sequence, was carried out using genomic DNA as the template. A single record per CDR3 protein comes from TCRdb applying MiXCR to the reads. The sample records roughly 260,000 distinct CDR3 sequences, around 43% being singletons. In patients chosen for sequencing, flow cytometry had shown CD8+CD57+ cell expansion. Diagnosis of severe acquired aplastic anemia applied to all patients. Per the germline V gene, CDR1 is DFQATT and CDR2 is SNEGSKA (reference sequence). This CDR3 contains 13 residues. Trimming removed 6 bases at V and 0 bases at J, with 9 bases between.

The sequencing input was sorted CD4+, CD8+, or CD8+CD57+ T cells (not recorded which) from PBMCs. This chain uses TRBV20-1 with TRBJ2-1; D perhaps matches TRBD2 (6 bases). This TCR was sampled from a human donor with aplastic anemia. This chain's CDR3 is CSATGGSYNEQFF. The CDR3 nucleotides read TGCAGTGCCACCGGGGGCTCCTACAATGAGCAGTTCTTC.